The present T cell receptor (beta chain) was sequenced within a study of cytomegalovirus exposure and HLA in healthy donors. Study observations and caveats: A later analysis showed HLA-associated TCR beta chains outstripping equally common others in clonal expansion. Several of the most significant clusters were apparently associated with common viral pathogens in a later analysis. In vitro checks showed that three CMV-associated chains really do target CMV antigens.

A remark on this clone: Its antigen is not identified.

This PCR relied on a set of 60 Vbeta primers and 13 Jbeta primers. Assay used: immunoSEQ multiplex PCR; TCRdb lists only in-frame clones, some missing. The sample records tens of thousands of clones, around 80% being singletons. Trimming took 4 bases from V and 2 from J; bases not matched to a gene: 8. This CDR3 is 15 amino acids long. Germline lookup yields CDR1 GTSNPN and CDR2 SVGIG (reference sequence). Sequencing was carried out using PBMCs. The TCR originated in a man aged 25 to 40 in good health and CMV-seronegative. The chain combines TRBV30 with TRBJ2-1; 7 nucleotides line up with TRBD1. The CDR3, as DNA: TGTGCCTGGACCACCCACAGGGGCGCCTACAATGAGCAGTTCTTC. This gives the protein CAWTTHRGAYNEQFF.